This T cell receptor beta chain was found in a study of radiation and T cells in renal cell carcinoma. Generated by immunoSEQ multiplex PCR, the TCRdb table keeps only in-frame clones and is missing some. The sample shows about 76,000 clones, 89% of them seen only once. V trimming: 4 bases; J trimming: 2 bases; junction bases outside the gene matches: 4. The CDR3 totals 15 residues. Germline V gene data show CDR1 as SGHAT and CDR2 as FQNNGV. Time point indicated: blood 4 weeks post-SBRT, at nephrectomy. The treatment: 15 Gy SBRT to primary tumor, nephrectomy 4 weeks later. The patient's renal cell carcinoma had clear cell pathology.

The sample consisted of blood, taken from a patient whose treatment included radiotherapy and nephrectomy. The TCR sequence derives from a woman in her 70s with renal cell carcinoma. V gene TRBV11-2 combines with J gene TRBJ2-1, with TRBD2 identical over 8 bases. The CDR3 sequence: CASSSGLGTYNEQFF. For the CDR3, the DNA is TGTGCCAGCAGCTCGGGACTAGGGACCTACAATGAGCAGTTCTTC.